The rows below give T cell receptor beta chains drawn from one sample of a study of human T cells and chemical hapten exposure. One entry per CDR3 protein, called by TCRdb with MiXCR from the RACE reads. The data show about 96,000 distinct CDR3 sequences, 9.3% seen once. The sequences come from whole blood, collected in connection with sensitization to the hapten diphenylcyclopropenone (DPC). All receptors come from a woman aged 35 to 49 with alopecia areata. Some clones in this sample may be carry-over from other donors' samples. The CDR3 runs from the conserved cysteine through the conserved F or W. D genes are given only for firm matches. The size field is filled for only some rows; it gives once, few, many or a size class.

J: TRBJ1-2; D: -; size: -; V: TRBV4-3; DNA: TGCGCCAGCAGCCAAGCCCTGGCGAGTTTGTATGGCTACACCTTC; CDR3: CASSQALASLYGYTF
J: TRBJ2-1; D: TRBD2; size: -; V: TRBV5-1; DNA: TGCGCCAGCAGTCTAGCGGGAGGCGATAATGAGCAGTTCTTC; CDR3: CASSLAGGDNEQFF
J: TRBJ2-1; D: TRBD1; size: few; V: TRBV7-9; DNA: TGTGCCAGCAGCGGTGCGTTGGGACAGGTGAATGAGCAGTTCTTC; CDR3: CASSGALGQVNEQFF
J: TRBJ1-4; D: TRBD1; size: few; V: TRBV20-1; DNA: TGCAGTGCTAGAGCAATGGGACAGACAACTAATGAAAAACTGTTTTTT; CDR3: CSARAMGQTTNEKLFF
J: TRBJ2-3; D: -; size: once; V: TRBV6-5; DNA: TGTGCCAGCAGACCCGGGACCCCTAGCACAGATACGCAGTATTTT; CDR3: CASRPGTPSTDTQYF
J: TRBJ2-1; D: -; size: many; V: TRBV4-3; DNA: TGCGCCAGCAGCCAAGATGCCGAGTCAGCCCACAATGAGCAGTTCTTC; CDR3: CASSQDAESAHNEQFF
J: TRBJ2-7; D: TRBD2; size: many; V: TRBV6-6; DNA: TGTGCCAGCAGCGGGACTAGCGGGAGAACGGCGGTCTCCTACGAGCAGTACTTC; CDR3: CASSGTSGRTAVSYEQYF
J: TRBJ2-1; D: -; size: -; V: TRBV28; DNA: TGTGCCAGCACCACCCTCCCACCAAATGAGCAGTTCTTC; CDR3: CASTTLPPNEQFF
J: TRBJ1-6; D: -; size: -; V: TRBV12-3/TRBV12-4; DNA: TGTGCCAGCAGTTTCCGAGGGCTAAATAATTCACCCCTCCACTTT; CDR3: CASSFRGLNNSPLHF
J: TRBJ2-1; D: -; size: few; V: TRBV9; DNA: TGTGCCAGCAGCGATACCGGGACGACCACCAATGAGCAGTTCTTC; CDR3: CASSDTGTTTNEQFF
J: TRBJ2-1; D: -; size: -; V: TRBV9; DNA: TGTGCCAGCAGGGGCGAAGAGTACAATGAGCAGTTCTTC; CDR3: CASRGEEYNEQFF
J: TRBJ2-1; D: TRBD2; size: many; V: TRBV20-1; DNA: TGCAGTGCTAGAGAGGCGGGAGAGGTAAATGAGCAGTTCTTC; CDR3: CSAREAGEVNEQFF
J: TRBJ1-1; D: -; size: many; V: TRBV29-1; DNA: TGCAGCGTTGGGGGGGTCCCCGGAGGTTTCTTT; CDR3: CSVGGVPGGFF
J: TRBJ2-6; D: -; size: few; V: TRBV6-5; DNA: TGTGCCAGCAGGGGGTTGGGCTCTGGGGCCAACGTCCTGACTTTC; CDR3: CASRGLGSGANVLTF
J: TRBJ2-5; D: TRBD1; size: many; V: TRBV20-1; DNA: TGCAGTGCTAGAACGGGACAGGGAAAGACCCAGTACTTC; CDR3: CSARTGQGKTQYF
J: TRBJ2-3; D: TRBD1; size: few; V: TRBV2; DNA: TGTGCCAGCAGTCCCGGGACAGGGCCTGATACGCAGTATTTT; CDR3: CASSPGTGPDTQYF
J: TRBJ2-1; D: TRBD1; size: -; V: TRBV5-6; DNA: TGTGCCAGCAGCTTGGACGACAGGGTATCCTACAATGAGCAGTTCTTC; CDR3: CASSLDDRVSYNEQFF
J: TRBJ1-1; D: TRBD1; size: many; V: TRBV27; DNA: TGTGCCACCGCTTCCCTCAGACAGGGCATGAACACTGAAGCTTTCTTT; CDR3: CATASLRQGMNTEAFF
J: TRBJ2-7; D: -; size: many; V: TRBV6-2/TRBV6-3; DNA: TGTGCCCTGGGACGGCGGTTCGGGTCCTACGAGCAGTACTTC; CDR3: CALGRRFGSYEQYF
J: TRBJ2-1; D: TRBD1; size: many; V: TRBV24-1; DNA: TGTGCCACCGGACCGGGACAGTCCTACAATGAGCAGTTCTTC; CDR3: CATGPGQSYNEQFF
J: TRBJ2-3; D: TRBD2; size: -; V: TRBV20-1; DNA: TGCAGTGCTAGAGACGACACCGGGACTAGCGGGAGTAATACAGATACGCAGTATTTT; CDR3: CSARDDTGTSGSNTDTQYF
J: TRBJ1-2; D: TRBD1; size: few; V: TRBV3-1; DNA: TGTGCCAGCAGCCAGTTGGAGTTCCGGGACAGCTATGGCTACACCTTC; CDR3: CASSQLEFRDSYGYTF
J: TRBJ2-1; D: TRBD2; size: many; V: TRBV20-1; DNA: TGCAGTGCTCCACTAGCGGGAGTTGTAGATGAGCAGTTCTTC; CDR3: CSAPLAGVVDEQFF
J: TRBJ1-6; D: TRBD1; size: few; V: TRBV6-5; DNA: TGTGCCAGCAGTTACTTACAGGGGGGTTCACCCCTCCACTTT; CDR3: CASSYLQGGSPLHF
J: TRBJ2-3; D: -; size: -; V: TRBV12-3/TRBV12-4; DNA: TGTGCCAGCGGTAGAGGACCACTTACCCAAGATACGCAGTATTTT; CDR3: CASGRGPLTQDTQYF
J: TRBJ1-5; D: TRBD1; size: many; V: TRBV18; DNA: TGTGCCAGCTCACGCGGACAGGGGGCCAATCAGCCCCAGCATTTT; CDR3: CASSRGQGANQPQHF
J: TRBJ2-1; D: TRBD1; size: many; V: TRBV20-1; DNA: TGCAGTGCTGAGGACAGGGGGTCCTACAATGAGCAGTTCTTC; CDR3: CSAEDRGSYNEQFF
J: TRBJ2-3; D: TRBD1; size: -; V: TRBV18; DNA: TGTGCCAGCTCCCGACGACAGGGAGGCACAGATACGCAGTATTTT; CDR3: CASSRRQGGTDTQYF
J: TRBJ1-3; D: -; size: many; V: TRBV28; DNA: TGTGCCAGCAGTTCCTTTCCAGGCTCTGGAAACACCATATATTTT; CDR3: CASSSFPGSGNTIYF